These 29 T cell receptor beta chains were all obtained from the same sample, sequenced in a study of T cells expressing NK-cell markers. TCRdb reprocessed the 5' RACE reads and keeps a single row for each CDR3 protein, giving no DNA. The sample has about 150,000 distinct CDR3 sequences. The sample taken for sequencing was blood T cells: a sorted CD56 or NKG2C T cell subset, CD4+ or CD8+ T cells, or bulk PBMC T cells (not recorded which). The receptors derive from a woman in her forties or fifties in good health.

J is TRBJ2-2 and V is TRBV20-1; TCRdb indicates TRBD2, and absent DNA this call remains unverified. The CDR3 runs 16 residues. Germline loops: CDR1 DFQATT, CDR2 SNEGSKA (reference sequence). The CDR3 here is CSARGGGQEHTGELFF.

J is TRBJ2-1 and V is TRBV24-1; TCRdb's D call of TRBD1 is untestable without DNA. The CDR3 consists of 18 residues. CDR1 and CDR2 (germline): KGHDR, SFDVKD. The CDR3 region is CATSDRPSDRPTYNEQFF.

The chain uses TRBV27 and TRBJ2-4; no DNA is available, so the TRBD2 call from TCRdb remains unchecked. This CDR3 has 16 amino acids. Germline CDR1 reads MNHEY; CDR2 reads SMNVEV (reference sequence). The CDR3 sequence is CAREGEEGIAKNIQYF.

The chain combines TRBV7-9 with TRBJ2-2; TCRdb picks TRBD2, but there is no DNA to check that call. Germline V gives CDR1 SEHNR, CDR2 FQNEAQ (reference sequence). The CDR3 sequence is 17 residues long. Here the CDR3 reads CASSRFTGTSGDGELFF. Based on the CDR3 plus reference TRBV7-9 and TRBJ2-2, the full variable domain is DTGVSQNPRHKITKRGQNVTFRCDPISEHNRLYWYRQTLGQGPEFLTYFQNEAQLEKSRLLSDRFSAERPKGSFSTLEIQRTEQGDSAMYLCASSRFTGTSGDGELFFGEGSRLTVL.

V and J are TRBV20-1 and TRBJ2-1; the D gene TCRdb calls, TRBD2, cannot be checked with no DNA. The CDR3 contains 15 residues. Germline V gene data show CDR1 as DFQATT and CDR2 as SNEGSKA (reference sequence). The CDR3 region is CSARVLLAGGNEQFF.

The chain employs TRBV19 and TRBJ2-1. This CDR3 spans 15 amino acids. Germline-derived CDR1 and CDR2 are LNHDA and SQIVND (reference sequence). The CDR3 loop is CASSIEVGWYNEQFF.

This chain links TRBV7-2 with TRBJ1-6; TCRdb's D call, TRBD1, is unchecked because there is no DNA. The CDR3 loop spans 13 amino acids. Germline loops: CDR1 SGHTA, CDR2 FQGNSA. The CDR3: CALRGAYNSPLHF. Full variable domain (rest looked up from reference TRBV7-2 and TRBJ1-6): GAGVSQSPSNKVTEKGKDVELRCDPISGHTALYWYRQSLGQGLEFLIYFQGNSAPDKSGLPSDRFSAERTGGSVSTLTIQRTQQEDSAVYLCALRGAYNSPLHFGNGTRLTVT.

This chain uses TRBV10-2 with TRBJ2-1. CDR3 length: 14 amino acids. Germline V CDR1 and CDR2: WSHSY, SAAADI. The CDR3 loop is CASSESVRDNEQFF.

The V gene is TRBV20-1, the J gene TRBJ2-3; TCRdb names TRBD1, which stays unverified in the absence of DNA. CDR1 DFQATT and CDR2 SNEGSKA come from the germline V gene (reference sequence). The CDR3 runs to 17 residues. The CDR3 sequence is CSARVGRTGGRTDTQYF.

CDR3 sequence reads: CSVDGDLYNEQFF. The chain links TRBV29-1 to TRBJ2-1. Germline V gene lookup returns CDR1 SQVTM and CDR2 ANQGSEA. The CDR3 length is 13 residues.

The rearrangement uses TRBV6-7 and TRBJ2-7; the D gene TCRdb calls, TRBD2, cannot be checked with no DNA. TRBV6-7 carries the ORF label, with uncertain function. This CDR3 comprises 13 residues. The CDR3: CASILAGSYEQYF.

The V call is TRBV7-3, the J call TRBJ1-2; no DNA is available, so the TRBD1 call from TCRdb remains unchecked. CDR1 and CDR2 (germline): SGHTA, FQGTGA. The CDR3 runs 12 residues. The CDR3 is CASSSKRGVYTF. The complete variable domain, with remaining parts taken from reference TRBV7-3 and TRBJ1-2, reads GAGVSQTPSNKVTEKGKYVELRCDPISGHTALYWYRQSLGQGPEFLIYFQGTGAADDSGLPNDRFFAVRPEGSVSTLKIQRTERGDSAVYLCASSSKRGVYTFGSGTRLTVV.

This chain joins TRBV9 and TRBJ2-1; TCRdb indicates TRBD2, and absent DNA this call remains unverified. The CDR3 sequence is 14 residues long. The V gene's germline CDR1 is SGDLS and CDR2 YYNGEE. CDR3 residues: CASSTGEGDNEQFF.

The chain combines TRBV7-8 with TRBJ2-3; TCRdb returns TRBD1, unconfirmable since there is no DNA. The CDR3 has 16 amino acids. Germline V lookup: CDR1 SGHVS, CDR2 FQNEAQ. The CDR3: CASQLSRGTSTDTQYF.

The V call is TRBV15, the J call TRBJ1-5. Germline V gives CDR1 LNHNV, CDR2 YYDKDF (reference sequence). This CDR3 has 13 residues. Here the CDR3 reads CATSLGSDQPQHF.

The chain recombines TRBV7-9 with TRBJ2-5. This CDR3 region has 15 residues. The germline gives CDR1 SEHNR, CDR2 FQNEAQ (reference sequence). Here the CDR3 reads CASRGPEWRQETQYF.

The chain has TRBV12-3 or TRBV12-4 and TRBJ1-6; TCRdb calls TRBD1, which cannot be checked without DNA. There are 15 residues in the CDR3. The CDR3 sequence: CASSLGTDYNSPLHF.

The CDR3 reads CATSDLTSGSFNEQFF. The rearrangement links TRBV24-1 to TRBJ2-1; TCRdb returns TRBD2, unconfirmable since there is no DNA. Looked up from germline, CDR1 is KGHDR and CDR2 is SFDVKD. The CDR3 length is 16 residues.

The chain couples TRBV2 to TRBJ1-1; TCRdb gives TRBD1 as the D gene, but with no DNA this cannot be confirmed. There are 14 residues in the CDR3. The germline CDR1 and CDR2 sequences are SNHLY and FYNNEI. The CDR3 loop is CASSVPGQPMTAFF.

The J gene is TRBJ2-6, the V gene TRBV4-1; TCRdb designates TRBD1, a call that cannot be tested without DNA. Germline CDR1 is MGHRA and CDR2 is YSYEKL. The CDR3 is made up of 18 amino acids. CDR3 amino acids: CASSDHRGGLAGANVLTF.

The J gene is TRBJ2-1, the V gene TRBV6-6. Germline lookup yields CDR1 MNHNY and CDR2 SVGAGI (reference sequence). The CDR3 sequence is 16 residues long. CDR3 sequence reads: CASSYSFTETYNEQFF.

V usage is TRBV5-1 and J usage is TRBJ2-1; TCRdb lists TRBD1, though no DNA is available to test this call. CDR3 length: 15 residues. Germline V gene sequence: CDR1 SGHRS, CDR2 YFSETQ. Here the CDR3 reads CASSPGTGPYNEQFF.

The chain carries TRBV2 and TRBJ2-3; the TCRdb D gene call, TRBD1, has no DNA to confirm it. CDR3 size: 17 residues. Germline-derived CDR1 and CDR2 are SNHLY and FYNNEI. CDR3 in amino acids: CASRTPQRTSYTDTQYF. Supplemented by reference TRBV2 and TRBJ2-3, the full variable domain reads EPEVTQTPSHQVTQMGQEVILRCVPISNHLYFYWYRQILGQKVEFLVSFYNNEISEKSEIFDDQFSVERPDGSNFTLKIRSTKLEDSAMYFCASRTPQRTSYTDTQYFGPGTRLTVL.

The chain carries TRBV10-2 and TRBJ1-2; TCRdb proposes TRBD1, but this gene call is untestable without DNA. The CDR3 has 15 amino acids. Germline loops: CDR1 WSHSY, CDR2 SAAADI. This CDR3 is CASRGQGGLNYGYTF.

This sequence joins TRBV7-6 and TRBJ2-1; TCRdb designates TRBD2, a call that cannot be tested without DNA. CDR1 and CDR2 from the germline V gene are SGHVS and FNYEAQ. CDR3 size: 16 residues. CDR3 in amino acids: CASSPPRMRAFDEQFF.

The chain employs TRBV15 and TRBJ2-3; absent DNA, TCRdb's TRBD1 call cannot be checked. Germline values: CDR1 LNHNV, CDR2 YYDKDF (reference sequence). The CDR3 length is 17 residues. CDR3 loop: CATSRASSAPAGNTQYF.

The rearrangement joins TRBV7-9 to TRBJ2-7. The germline gives CDR1 SEHNR, CDR2 FQNEAQ (reference sequence). The CDR3 sequence is 13 residues long. CDR3 sequence reads: CASSGSESYEQYF.

The V call is TRBV6-5, the J call TRBJ1-1; without DNA, the TCRdb call of TRBD1 cannot be checked. This CDR3 spans 15 amino acids. Germline loops: CDR1 MNHEY, CDR2 SVGAGI. CDR3 region: CASSYSGQGRTEAFF.

The gene calls are TRBV7-9 and TRBJ2-7. Germline V lookup: CDR1 SEHNR, CDR2 FQNEAQ (reference sequence). The CDR3 runs 14 residues. The CDR3: CASSLARERYEQYF. Drawing the rest from reference TRBV7-9 and TRBJ2-7, the complete variable domain is DTGVSQNPRHKITKRGQNVTFRCDPISEHNRLYWYRQTLGQGPEFLTYFQNEAQLEKSRLLSDRFSAERPKGSFSTLEIQRTEQGDSAMYLCASSLARERYEQYFGPGTRLTVT.